The T cell receptor beta chain described here comes from a study of shared clonotypes between healthy human individuals. The sorted-subset replicate PCRs were given around 190 ng DNA, which is around 29,000 T cell genomes. Profiling relied on immunoSEQ multiplex PCR, and the TCRdb table lists in-frame clones only, not all of them. The sample lists 2,500,000 or so clones; roughly nine tenths were seen once. This CDR3 is 15 amino acids long. Trimming removed 1 base from V and 1 base from J, with 8 bases in between. Germline CDR1 is MGHRA and CDR2 is YSYEKL. The sample taken for sequencing was naive CD4+ T cells sorted from blood. Subset reported: CD45RA+ positively selected. J is TRBJ1-3 and V is TRBV4-1; perhaps TRBD1 as D (5 bases). The sequence came from a man in his late teens or twenties in good health. The CDR3 coding sequence is TGCGCCAGCAGCCAAGCAGGGATATCTGGAAACACCATATATTTT. Translated: CASSQAGISGNTIYF.